This T cell receptor beta chain was retrieved from a study of OX40 agonist ivuxolimab in advanced cancers. Study information: Ivuxolimab is a fully human IgG2 antibody that activates OX40 (CD134). Averaging roughly 60 years in age, with a range of about 20 to 90, the cohort was 82.7% male.

Regarding the study as a whole: CD8+ T cells averaged more expanded clones than CD4+.

Sequencing was performed with immunoSEQ multiplex PCR; in TCRdb, only in-frame clones are kept and a portion is missing. Of some 63,000 clones detected, 80% to 90% appear once; the ten largest clones hold 14%. The CDR3 spans 11 residues. Germline V lookup: CDR1 SGHVS, CDR2 FNYEAQ. V shed 11 bases and J shed 5 bases, with 9 bases lying between them. As concerns this clone: Its antigen is currently unknown.

The rearrangement joins TRBV7-6 to TRBJ2-2; D is uncertain. The sequenced sample was CD4+ or CD8+ T cells sorted from blood, obtained in a trial of the OX40 agonist ivuxolimab. The TCR was taken from an adult with an advanced solid tumor such as melanoma, head and neck, liver or kidney cancer. The CDR3 sequence is CAVLWTGELFF. Here the CDR3 DNA reads TGTGCCGTTCTATGGACCGGGGAGCTGTTTTTT. The complete variable domain, with remaining parts taken from reference TRBV7-6 and TRBJ2-2, reads GAGVSQSPRYKVTKRGQDVALRCDPISGHVSLYWYRQALGQGPEFLTYFNYEAQQDKSGLPNDRFSAERPEGSISTLTIQRTEQRDSAMYRCAVLWTGELFFGEGSRLTVL.